This is a list of T cell receptor beta chains from one sample in a study of blood T cells in healthy people across ages. TCRdb used MiXCR to reprocess the 5' RACE reads, holding one entry per CDR3 protein. Counted here are approximately 800,000 distinct CDR3 sequences, more than 55% occurring once; the ten biggest clones make up 25% to 30%. The sample comprised blood. All receptors come from a man aged 40-49 years in good health. Both conserved end residues are part of each CDR3. The order of the fields is J gene, D gene, clone size, V gene, CDR3 DNA, CDR3 protein. The D gene is left open where the match is weak. Expanded clones get a size class; other rows say once, few or many, or leave the size out.

J: TRBJ2-1; D: -; size: -; V: TRBV20-1; DNA: TGCAGTGCTAGAGATTTCCATGAGCAGTTCTTC; CDR3: CSARDFHEQFF
J: TRBJ2-7; D: -; size: once; V: TRBV7-2; DNA: TGTGCCAGCAGCCCTGAGCCTCAGGGCTACGAGCAGTACTTC; CDR3: CASSPEPQGYEQYF
J: TRBJ1-1; D: -; size: few; V: TRBV29-1; DNA: TGCAGCGTTGTTTCGTGGAGCACTGAAGCTTTCTTT; CDR3: CSVVSWSTEAFF
J: TRBJ2-6; D: TRBD2; size: -; V: TRBV27; DNA: TGTGCCAGCAGTTTAAGACTAGCGGGAGTCTCTGGGGCCAACGTCCTGACTTTC; CDR3: CASSLRLAGVSGANVLTF
J: TRBJ1-1; D: -; size: -; V: TRBV14; DNA: TGTGCCAGCAGCCAAGAGGAAGGGGTAATTAGGACTGAAGCTTTCTTT; CDR3: CASSQEEGVIRTEAFF
J: TRBJ2-3; D: -; size: few; V: TRBV15; DNA: TGTGCCACCAGCAAGGGGGGTGATACAGATACGCAGTATTTT; CDR3: CATSKGGDTDTQYF
J: TRBJ2-4; D: -; size: -; V: TRBV20-1; DNA: TGCAGTGCTAGCGGCCTCCACAACATTCAGTACTTC; CDR3: CSASGLHNIQYF
J: TRBJ2-3; D: -; size: -; V: TRBV29-1; DNA: TGCAGCCCCAGGACCGGAGATACGCAGTATTTT; CDR3: CSPRTGDTQYF
J: TRBJ2-5; D: TRBD2; size: few; V: TRBV7-3; DNA: TGTGCCAGCAGCCACGGAAGCGGGGGGCGAGAGACCCAGTACTTC; CDR3: CASSHGSGGRETQYF
J: TRBJ2-3; D: TRBD2; size: -; V: TRBV7-2; DNA: TGTGCCAGCAGCAAAGGACTAGCGGGAGGGGGGGATACGCAGTATTTT; CDR3: CASSKGLAGGGDTQYF
J: TRBJ1-1; D: -; size: -; V: TRBV12-3/TRBV12-4; DNA: TGTGCCAGCAGTTCTCCGACGGGGACAACGAACACTGAAGCTTTCTTT; CDR3: CASSSPTGTTNTEAFF
J: TRBJ2-7; D: -; size: -; V: TRBV7-2; DNA: TGTGCCAGCAGCTTGGCCGGGACTCGGTCCTACGAGCAGTACTTC; CDR3: CASSLAGTRSYEQYF
J: TRBJ2-1; D: -; size: few; V: TRBV7-2; DNA: TGTGCCAGCAGCTTAGTAAGGGGGGCCTCCTACAATGAGCAGTTCTTC; CDR3: CASSLVRGASYNEQFF
J: TRBJ2-5; D: -; size: -; V: TRBV6-2/TRBV6-3; DNA: TGTGCCAGCAGCTCGAGGTCTTCGGCGCTTGAGCAGTACTTC; CDR3: CASSSRSSALEQYF
J: TRBJ2-3; D: TRBD2; size: -; V: TRBV4-2; DNA: TGTGCCAGCAGCCAAGAAGGGACTAGCGGGAGCGCGGATACGCAGTATTTT; CDR3: CASSQEGTSGSADTQYF
J: TRBJ1-4; D: -; size: -; V: TRBV11-2; DNA: TGTGCCAGCAGCCTCACCGGGCGAGGGGGTGATGAAAAACTGTTTTTT; CDR3: CASSLTGRGGDEKLFF
J: TRBJ1-2; D: TRBD1; size: few; V: TRBV14; DNA: TGTGCCAGCAGCGGGTGGACAGGATCCTATGGCTACACCTTC; CDR3: CASSGWTGSYGYTF
J: TRBJ2-4; D: TRBD1; size: -; V: TRBV11-3; DNA: TGTGCCAGCAGCTTCCTCCGGGACAGGCCACCCGTTATAGCCAAAAACATTCAGTACTTC; CDR3: CASSFLRDRPPVIAKNIQYF
J: TRBJ2-7; D: TRBD2; size: -; V: TRBV9; DNA: TGTGCCAGCAGCGGACGTAGCGGGGGAGTCTTGAGTGAGCAGTACTTC; CDR3: CASSGRSGGVLSEQYF
J: TRBJ2-3; D: -; size: -; V: TRBV12-3/TRBV12-4; DNA: TGTGCCAGCAGTTTCCCCCCCCTAGACACAGATACGCAGTATTTT; CDR3: CASSFPPLDTDTQYF
J: TRBJ2-3; D: TRBD2; size: -; V: TRBV5-6; DNA: TGTGCCAGCAGCTTGACTAGCGGTTTGGATACGCAGTATTTT; CDR3: CASSLTSGLDTQYF
J: TRBJ2-1; D: TRBD1; size: -; V: TRBV28; DNA: TGTGCCAGCTGCCACCAAGACAGGGGGATAAATGAGCAGTTCTTC; CDR3: CASCHQDRGINEQFF
J: TRBJ1-5; D: -; size: -; V: TRBV7-9; DNA: TGTGCCAGCAGCTTAGATCGAGGCAGGGTTGAGGATCAGCCCCAGCATTTT; CDR3: CASSLDRGRVEDQPQHF
J: TRBJ2-1; D: -; size: -; V: TRBV24-1; DNA: TGTGCCACCAGTGACCGCCAGGCGGGAACGGGGTTGGGAAATGAGCAGTTCTTC; CDR3: CATSDRQAGTGLGNEQFF
J: TRBJ2-3; D: -; size: -; V: TRBV4-2; DNA: TGTGCCGGCAGCCAAGAGCAGGCTTACTACACAGATACGCAGTATTTT; CDR3: CAGSQEQAYYTDTQYF
J: TRBJ1-1; D: TRBD1; size: -; V: TRBV6-6; DNA: TGTGCCAGCAGTAGAAACAGGGGGGGAGCTTTCTTT; CDR3: CASSRNRGGAFF
J: TRBJ2-3; D: -; size: many; V: TRBV29-1; DNA: TGCAGCGTTGAGGGCCCCGAGCAGTATTTT; CDR3: CSVEGPEQYF